Detailed here is one T cell receptor beta chain. Its target is unknown. This specimen belongs to a study of T cell responses to AZD1222 COVID-19 vaccine. Overall study findings and caveats: Reportedly, nearly half the spike-specific TCRs target unmutated variant regions. Donors were largely white British and mainly female; clonal diversity was possibly underestimated.

Germline V CDR1 and CDR2: MNHEY, SVGEGT. This CDR3 comprises 13 residues. Deletions cut 0 bases from V and 7 bases from J, with 10 bases between. TCRdb's table, derived via immunoSEQ multiplex PCR, lists solely in-frame clones and lacks some. Of 150,000 to 200,000 clones in the sample, roughly 92% were seen once. This specimen consisted of peripheral blood, obtained on day 0 of AZD1222 vaccination. The V and J genes are TRBV6-2 or TRBV6-3 and TRBJ2-7, with TRBD2 as a possible D gene (6 bases). This TCR derives from an adult in good health. The CDR3 reads CASSYSRAGEQYF. In DNA, the CDR3 is TGTGCCAGCAGTTACTCCCGGGCGGGGGAGCAGTACTTC.